The TCR beta chain under discussion was sequenced for a study of OX40 agonist ivuxolimab in advanced cancers. Whole-study context: The study treated patients with ivuxolimab, an agonistic anti-OX40 (CD134) antibody. Partial responses were recorded for three patients, including one with hepatocellular carcinoma and two with cutaneous melanoma.

Trimming cost V 3 bases and J 2 bases; bases outside gene matches: 4. CDR1 and CDR2 from the germline V gene are SGHAT and FQNNGV. This CDR3 has 14 amino acids. The assay was immunoSEQ multiplex PCR, and TCRdb's table has in-frame clones only and misses some. The sample shows about 61,000 clones, 82% of them seen only once. V is TRBV11-2 and J is TRBJ2-7; 7 bases agree with TRBD2. The TCR originated in an adult with an advanced solid tumor such as melanoma, head and neck, liver or kidney cancer. Sequenced here: CD4+ or CD8+ T cells sorted from blood, sampled in a trial of the OX40 agonist ivuxolimab. CDR3 region: CASSFSGLAYEQYF. The CDR3 coding sequence is TGTGCCAGCAGCTTCAGCGGACTAGCCTACGAGCAGTACTTC.